This entry is about one T cell receptor beta chain. The sample comes from a study of shared clonotypes between healthy human individuals. Germline V lookup: CDR1 SGHTS, CDR2 YDEGEE. The ends were cut back, 2 bases at V and 2 bases at J, with 17 bases in the middle. This CDR3 contains 16 residues. The deep-level immunoSEQ assay was used. Profiled with immunoSEQ multiplex PCR; TCRdb holds only in-frame clones, not every one. The sample consists of 500,000 to 550,000 clones, more than 95% of them appearing once. The rearrangement joins TRBV5-8 to TRBJ2-7; TRBD1 might be the D (5 bases). This receptor was identified in a woman aged 25 to 45 in good health. The sequencing input was naive CD4+ T cells sorted from blood. Subset defined: CD45RA+ positively selected. The CDR3 DNA follows: TGTGCCAGCAGCTTCCCGCTCAGGCTAGGGGCCTACGAGCAGTACTTC. As protein: CASSFPLRLGAYEQYF. Based on the CDR3 plus reference TRBV5-8 and TRBJ2-7, the full variable domain is EAGVTQSPTHLIKTRGQQATLRCSPISGHTSVYWYQQALGLGLQFLLWYDEGEERNRGNFPPRFSGRQFPNYSSELNVNALELEDSALYLCASSFPLRLGAYEQYFGPGTRLTVT.